The following is a T cell receptor beta chain sequence with its context. V trimming: 1 base; J trimming: 2 bases; junction bases outside the gene matches: 4. This CDR3 is 16 amino acids long. Germline lookup yields CDR1 PRHDT and CDR2 FYEKMQ (reference sequence). The data were taken from a study of T cell responses to AZD1222 COVID-19 vaccine. Assay used: immunoSEQ multiplex PCR; TCRdb lists only in-frame clones, some missing. The data contain some 120,000 clones, more than 75% of them singletons. This TCR came from an adult in good health. V is TRBV13 and J is TRBJ2-2; 7 positions match TRBD2. The sequenced sample was peripheral blood, obtained on day 0 of AZD1222 vaccination. The CDR3 coding sequence is TGTGCCAGCAGCTTAGAGGCGGGGGTTAACACCGGGGAGCTGTTTTTT. It encodes CASSLEAGVNTGELFF.